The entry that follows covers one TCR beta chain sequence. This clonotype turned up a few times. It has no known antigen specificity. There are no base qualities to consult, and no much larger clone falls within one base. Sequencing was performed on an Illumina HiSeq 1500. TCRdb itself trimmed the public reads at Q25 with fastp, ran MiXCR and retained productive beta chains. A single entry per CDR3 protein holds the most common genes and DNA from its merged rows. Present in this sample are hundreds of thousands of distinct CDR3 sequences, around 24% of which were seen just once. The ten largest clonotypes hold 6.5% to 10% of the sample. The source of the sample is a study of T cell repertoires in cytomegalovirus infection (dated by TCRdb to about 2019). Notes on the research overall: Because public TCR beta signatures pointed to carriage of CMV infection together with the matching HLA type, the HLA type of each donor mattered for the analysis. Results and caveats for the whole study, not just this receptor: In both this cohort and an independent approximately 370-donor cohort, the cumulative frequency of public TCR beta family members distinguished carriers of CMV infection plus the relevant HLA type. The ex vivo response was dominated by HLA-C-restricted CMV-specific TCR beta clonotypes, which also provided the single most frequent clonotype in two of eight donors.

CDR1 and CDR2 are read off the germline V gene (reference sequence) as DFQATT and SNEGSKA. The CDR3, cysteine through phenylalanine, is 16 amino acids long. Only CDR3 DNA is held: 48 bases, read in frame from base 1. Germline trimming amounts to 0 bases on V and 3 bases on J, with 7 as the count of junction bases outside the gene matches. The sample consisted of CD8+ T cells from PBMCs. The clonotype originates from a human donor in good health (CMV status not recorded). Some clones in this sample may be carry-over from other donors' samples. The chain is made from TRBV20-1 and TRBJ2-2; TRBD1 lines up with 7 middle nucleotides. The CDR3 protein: CSARDYTGQYTGELFF. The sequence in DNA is TGCAGTGCTAGAGATTATACGGGACAGTACACCGGGGAGCTGTTTTTT.